Presented here are 5 T cell receptor beta chains from one specimen sequenced in a study of blood T cell repertoires in COVID-19 (dated by TCRdb to about 2020). Library construction relied on the immunoSEQ multiplex PCR assay. Sourced from immuneACCESS, this table was stored by TCRdb with only in-frame sequences that have V and J called. A share of the clones is absent; for the studies checked, an unresolved V gene accounts for under half, and the remainder has no known explanation. The sample table records roughly 140,000 clones; about 85% of these occur just once. The ten largest make up roughly 34% of the sample. The specimen was peripheral blood. The receptor set was obtained from a human donor in a cohort sampled during active COVID-19.

This clone was counted once. This chain links TRBV7-2 with TRBJ2-3; perhaps TRBD1 as D (5 bases). V was cut by 2 bases and J by 0 bases, with 12 bases left in between. This CDR3 region has 16 residues. The germline CDR1 and CDR2 sequences are SGHTA and FQGNSA. The CDR3 DNA sequence: TGTGCCAGCAGCTTAATGGTAGGGGTGAGCACAGATACGCAGTATTTT. It codes for CASSLMVGVSTDTQYF.

The rearrangement joins TRBV4-2 to TRBJ1-2; 8 nucleotides match TRBD1. V shed 4 bases and J 7 bases; nucleotides not matched to a gene: 2. This CDR3 has 12 amino acids. Per the germline V gene, CDR1 is LGHNA and CDR2 is YNFKEQ. This chain's CDR3 is CASSPDRVGYTF. The CDR3 DNA is TGTGCCAGCAGCCCGGACAGGGTTGGCTACACCTTC.

The V and J genes are TRBV18 and TRBJ2-7, with 7 bases matching TRBD1. J lost 4 bases, V lost 5 bases, and 8 bases had no gene match. The CDR3 extends over 14 amino acids. The germline V gene encodes CDR1 KGHSH and CDR2 LQKENI. CDR3 in DNA: TGTGCCAGCTCAGTCACCGGGACAGCTTACGAGCAGTACTTC. Encoded protein: CASSVTGTAYEQYF.

The sample holds many counts of this clone. The J gene is TRBJ1-1, the V gene TRBV3-1 (or the pseudogene TRBV3-2), with D possibly being TRBD1 (5 bases). CDR3 length equals 14 residues. Germline V lookup: CDR1 LGHDT, CDR2 YNNKEL (reference sequence). V was trimmed by 1 base and J by 1 base, leaving 7 bases between them. Written as DNA, the CDR3 is TGTGCCAGCAGCCAAGGGCAGGGGAACACTGAAGCTTTCTTT. Its translation is CASSQGQGNTEAFF.

Here the CDR3 reads CASSQEGGLANIQYF. CDR3 sequence (DNA): TGCGCCAGCAGCCAAGAGGGGGGGCTGGCAAACATTCAGTACTTC. The V and J genes are TRBV4-3 and TRBJ2-4, with a tentative D call TRBD2 (7 bases). V was trimmed by 0 bases and J by 6 bases, leaving 12 bases between them. Germline loops: CDR1 LGHNA, CDR2 YSLEER. The CDR3 has 15 amino acids.